A selection of T cell receptor beta chains follows, all from one sample in a study of beta chain features in type 1 diabetes. This table comes from immunoSEQ multiplex PCR, and its TCRdb copy is limited to in-frame clones, with some not included. The sample holds approximately 170,000 clones, 6.5% to 8.5% seen once. Source material: central memory CD4+ T cells from blood. Every receptor here comes from a man in his late teens or twenties with type 1 diabetes. Each CDR3 is given with its conserved first and last residue. The D gene is left open where the match is weak. Size is omitted from some rows. Given values are once, few, many or a class for expanded clones.

>-|TRBV28|TRBJ2-3|few
CASSLTRGRDLSTDTQYF
TGTGCCAGCAGTTTAACCAGGGGCCGAGACCTAAGCACAGATACGCAGTATTTT
>-|TRBV10-3|TRBJ1-1|many
CAISDTLNTEAFF
TGTGCCATCAGTGACACTTTAAACACTGAAGCTTTCTTT
>TRBD2|TRBV25-1|TRBJ2-5|-
CASSGSGGKETQYF
TGTGCCAGCAGTGGTAGCGGGGGGAAAGAGACCCAGTACTTC
>TRBD1|TRBV6-1|TRBJ1-5|-
CASSGTGNYNQPQHF
TGTGCCAGCAGTGGGACAGGGAACTACAATCAGCCCCAGCATTTT
>TRBD1|TRBV10-3|TRBJ1-1|-
CAIRGQVQNTEAFF
TGTGCCATCAGGGGACAGGTCCAGAACACTGAAGCTTTCTTT
>TRBD2|TRBV7-9|TRBJ2-2|few
CASSLQRRLAGPNTGELFF
TGTGCCAGCAGCTTACAGCGCCGGCTAGCGGGACCGAACACCGGGGAGCTGTTTTTT
>TRBD1|TRBV7-2|TRBJ2-1|many
CASRSGTGGLSEQFF
TGTGCCAGCAGATCGGGGACAGGGGGGCTGAGTGAGCAGTTCTTC
>-|TRBV4-3|TRBJ1-4|few
CASSQGSGRGEKLFF
TGCGCCAGCAGCCAAGGGAGCGGGCGCGGTGAAAAACTGTTTTTT
>TRBD2|TRBV30|TRBJ2-1|-
CAWSPLSGGAREQFF
TGTGCCTGGTCCCCCCTAAGCGGGGGGGCCCGTGAGCAGTTCTTC
>TRBD1|TRBV19|TRBJ2-3|-
CASSTIRTGSDTQYF
TGTGCCAGTAGTACTATTCGGACAGGATCAGATACGCAGTATTTT
>TRBD2|TRBV7-2|TRBJ2-5|-
CASSLAGAGLETQYF
TGTGCCAGCAGCTTAGCGGGAGCGGGGCTGGAGACCCAGTACTTC
>-|TRBV5-8|TRBJ2-5|few
CASSLEGWTAETQYF
TGTGCCAGCAGCTTGGAAGGTTGGACAGCGGAGACCCAGTACTTC
>TRBD2|TRBV28|TRBJ2-1|few
CASSSGLAGAAYNEQFF
TGTGCCAGCAGTTCCGGACTAGCGGGAGCTGCCTACAATGAGCAGTTCTTC
>-|TRBV7-2|TRBJ1-2|few
CASSRKPEAGYTF
TGTGCCAGCAGCCGAAAGCCTGAGGCTGGCTACACCTTC
>-|TRBV11-2|TRBJ2-7|-
CASSPVDFAQYF
TGTGCCAGCAGCCCCGTAGACTTCGCGCAGTACTTC
>-|TRBV21-1|TRBJ2-7|-
CASSSRLPSGYEQYF
TGTGCCAGCAGCTCCCGATTGCCTAGCGGGTACGAGCAGTACTTC
>-|TRBV4-2|TRBJ2-7|few
CASSQDWAASYEQYF
TGTGCCAGCAGCCAAGATTGGGCAGCCTCCTACGAGCAGTACTTC
>-|TRBV7-2|TRBJ2-4|-
CASSLAQGISKNIQYF
TGTGCCAGCAGCTTAGCGCAGGGGATCAGCAAAAACATTCAGTACTTC
>-|TRBV19|TRBJ2-6|few
CASSIHAGAAWANVLTF
TGTGCCAGTAGCATCCACGCAGGGGCCGCCTGGGCCAACGTCCTGACTTTC
>-|TRBV11-2|TRBJ2-6|many
CASSPRQVGSGANVLTF
TGTGCCAGCAGCCCTCGTCAGGTGGGCTCTGGGGCCAACGTCCTGACTTTC
>TRBD2|TRBV7-2|TRBJ2-3|-
CASSSQRAGGRINTQYF
TGTGCCAGCAGCTCCCAAAGGGCGGGGGGGCGAATTAATACGCAGTATTTT
>TRBD1|TRBV29-1|TRBJ1-2|few
CSAGTGASLANYGYTF
TGCAGCGCCGGGACAGGGGCCTCTTTAGCTAACTATGGCTACACCTTC
>TRBD2|TRBV18|TRBJ2-1|few
CASSPSSGGPYNEQFF
TGTGCCAGCTCACCATCTTCGGGAGGGCCCTACAATGAGCAGTTCTTC
>-|TRBV28|TRBJ1-1|-
CASSLGHTNTEAFF
TGTGCCAGCAGCTTGGGACACACGAACACTGAAGCTTTCTTT
>TRBD2|TRBV5-4|TRBJ2-5|few
CASSLAAGGNQETQYF
TGTGCCAGCAGCTTGGCAGCGGGGGGAAACCAAGAGACCCAGTACTTC
>-|TRBV28|TRBJ1-2|few
CASNPRGEGGYTF
TGTGCCAGCAACCCTCGGGGGGAAGGTGGCTACACCTTC
>TRBD1|TRBV28|TRBJ2-5|-
CASSPWDRKETQYF
TGTGCCAGCAGTCCGTGGGACAGGAAAGAGACCCAGTACTTC
>TRBD1|TRBV5-1|TRBJ2-7|few
CASSLGQGADEQYF
TGCGCCAGCAGCTTGGGACAGGGGGCCGACGAGCAGTACTTC
>-|TRBV29-1|TRBJ1-2|few
CSVERGSWGYTF
TGCAGCGTTGAACGGGGGTCCTGGGGCTACACCTTC
>-|TRBV30|TRBJ2-2|-
CAWSVQGTGELFF
TGTGCCTGGAGTGTACAGGGTACCGGGGAGCTGTTTTTT
>-|TRBV30|TRBJ2-1|many
CAWTKRYPYNEQFF
TGTGCCTGGACAAAACGGTACCCTTACAATGAGCAGTTCTTC
>TRBD1|TRBV18|TRBJ2-5|-
CASSPRTGVGETQYF
TGTGCCAGCTCACCTCGGACAGGGGTAGGGGAGACCCAGTACTTC
>TRBD2|TRBV7-6|TRBJ2-1|-
CASGVLAGGYNEQFF
TGTGCCAGCGGAGTCCTAGCGGGGGGGTACAATGAGCAGTTCTTC
>-|TRBV25-1|TRBJ2-1|few
CASSESRVPREGLVF
TGTGCCAGCAGTGAATCCCGGGTCCCTAGAGAGGGCCTTGTCTTC
>-|TRBV5-1|TRBJ2-7|few
CASSAGTFYEQYF
TGCGCCAGCAGCGCCGGGACTTTCTACGAGCAGTACTTC
>-|TRBV10-3|TRBJ1-1|few
CAISETQGYTEAFF
TGTGCCATCAGTGAGACACAGGGCTACACTGAAGCTTTCTTT
>TRBD1|TRBV4-3|TRBJ1-6|-
CASSQDWGDSYNSPLHF
TGCGCCAGCAGCCAAGATTGGGGGGACAGTTATAATTCACCCCTCCACTTT
>TRBD1|TRBV2|TRBJ1-5|few
CASSRTGGGQPQHF
TGTGCCAGCAGTAGGACAGGGGGCGGTCAGCCCCAGCATTTT
>-|TRBV18|TRBJ2-5|-
CASSPRTESTQYF
TGTGCCAGCTCCCCCCGGACAGAGTCGACCCAGTACTTC
>TRBD1|TRBV11-2|TRBJ1-2|-
CASSLIGTEYGYTF
TGTGCCAGCAGCCTCATAGGGACAGAGTATGGCTACACCTTC
>TRBD2|TRBV11-2|TRBJ2-5|few
CASSPGLANQETQYF
TGTGCCAGCAGCCCGGGACTAGCGAACCAAGAGACCCAGTACTTC
>-|TRBV27|TRBJ2-2|-
CASSPGHLGTGELFF
TGTGCCAGCAGCCCGGGACACTTGGGTACCGGGGAGCTGTTTTTT
>TRBD1|TRBV11-2|TRBJ1-3|few
CASSRDRAINTIYF
TGTGCCAGCAGCCGCGACAGGGCAATAAACACCATATATTTT
>TRBD1|TRBV7-9|TRBJ2-6|-
CASSLEADRGPGANVLTF
TGTGCCAGCAGCTTAGAGGCCGACAGGGGCCCTGGGGCCAACGTCCTGACTTTC
>-|TRBV28|TRBJ1-6|many
CASRVRQAWSPLHF
TGTGCCAGCAGAGTCCGACAGGCATGGTCACCCCTCCACTTT
>-|TRBV11-2|TRBJ2-6|few
CASSSAGHGANVLTF
TGTGCCAGCAGCTCGGCAGGGCATGGGGCCAACGTCCTGACTTTC